A selection of T cell receptor beta chains follows, all from one sample in a study of cytomegalovirus exposure and HLA in healthy donors. TCRdb's table, derived via immunoSEQ multiplex PCR, lists solely in-frame clones and lacks some. The table lists 200,000 to 300,000 clones, 85% to 90% of them singletons. What was sequenced was PBMCs. All receptors derive from a man younger than 35 in good health and CMV-seronegative. The CDR3 runs from the conserved cysteine through the conserved F or W. D genes are given only for firm matches. Clone size appears in some rows only: once, few, many, or a class for an expanded clone.

CDR3,DNA,J,D,V,size
CAWSEGHTYEQYF,TGTGCCTGGAGCGAGGGACATACCTACGAGCAGTACTTC,TRBJ2-7,NA,TRBV30,NA
CASKESDADPTGQNTDTQYF,TGTGCCAGCAAGGAGTCCGACGCGGACCCCACGGGACAGAACACAGATACGCAGTATTTT,TRBJ2-3,TRBD1,TRBV28,NA
CASSPGAGTSTRYGYTF,TGTGCCAGCAGTCCGGGAGCGGGGACCTCAACACGGTATGGCTACACCTTC,TRBJ1-2,NA,TRBV28,once
CASSFARGTYGYTF,TGTGCCAGCAGCTTTGCGAGAGGAACTTATGGCTACACCTTC,TRBJ1-2,NA,TRBV7-2,NA
CASSGTFNTGELFF,TGTGCCAGCAGCGGGACATTCAACACCGGGGAGCTGTTTTTT,TRBJ2-2,NA,TRBV5-6,NA
CASSGGQGLRPQHF,TGTGCCAGCAGTGGGGGACAGGGGCTTCGGCCCCAGCATTTT,TRBJ1-5,TRBD1,TRBV7-2,NA
CASSLSGYEQYF,TGTGCCAGCAGTTTATCCGGCTACGAGCAGTACTTC,TRBJ2-7,NA,TRBV27,NA
CATGRGAGNTIYF,TGTGCCACCGGGAGGGGAGCTGGAAACACCATATATTTT,TRBJ1-3,NA,TRBV6-5,NA
CASSQDNRGGQPQHF,TGTGCCAGCAGCCAAGATAACAGGGGTGGTCAGCCCCAGCATTTT,TRBJ1-5,TRBD1,TRBV4-2,NA
CASTPGRGTTNEKLFF,TGTGCCAGCACCCCTGGCCGAGGTACAACTAATGAAAAACTGTTTTTT,TRBJ1-4,NA,TRBV7-9,once
CASSGRTGENTGELFF,TGTGCCAGCAGTGGTAGGACAGGGGAAAACACCGGGGAGCTGTTTTTT,TRBJ2-2,TRBD1,TRBV11-3,few
CSALGGTSGYNEQFF,TGCAGCGCCCTCGGGGGGACTAGCGGGTACAATGAGCAGTTCTTC,TRBJ2-1,TRBD2,TRBV29-1,few
CASSLGLGPHEQYF,TGTGCCAGCAGCCTGGGACTAGGTCCGCACGAGCAGTACTTC,TRBJ2-7,TRBD2,TRBV14,few
CASSIGQVNTGELFF,TGTGCCAGTAGTATAGGGCAGGTCAACACCGGGGAGCTGTTTTTT,TRBJ2-2,NA,TRBV19,NA
CASSSGLAASYNEQFF,TGTGCCAGCAGCTCTGGACTAGCAGCCTCCTACAATGAGCAGTTCTTC,TRBJ2-1,TRBD2,TRBV9,NA
CSVGQGEETQYF,TGCAGCGTTGGGCAGGGGGAAGAGACCCAGTACTTC,TRBJ2-5,TRBD1,TRBV29-1,NA
CASSSGTSGGVSSYEQYF,TGCGCCAGCAGCTCCGGGACTAGCGGGGGAGTAAGCTCCTACGAGCAGTACTTC,TRBJ2-7,TRBD2,TRBV4-3,NA
CASRAYGGGDNEQFF,TGTGCCAGCAGAGCCTACGGGGGAGGGGACAATGAGCAGTTCTTC,TRBJ2-1,TRBD2,TRBV27,NA